Below are 5 T cell receptor beta chains sequenced from a single sample in a study of shared clonotypes between healthy human individuals. Using immunoSEQ multiplex PCR, the repertoire was profiled, and TCRdb retains in-frame clones only, with some absent. The sample has about 500,000 clones; 75% to 80% are singletons. The sample taken for sequencing was PBMCs. All receptors derive from a middle-aged woman in good health. Some clones in this sample may be carry-over from other donors' samples.

The rearrangement uses TRBV7-7 and TRBJ2-1; tentative D call: TRBD2 (5 bases). Trimming removed 2 bases from V and 8 bases from J, with 10 bases in between. Germline CDR1 is SSHAT and CDR2 is FNYEAQ (reference sequence). The CDR3 contains 13 residues. CDR3 coding DNA: TGTGCCAGCAGCTTATCGCGGGCGGATGAGCAGTTCTTC. It yields the protein CASSLSRADEQFF. The whole variable domain, remainder taken from reference TRBV7-7 and TRBJ2-1, is GAGVSQSPRYKVTKRGQDVTLRCDPISSHATLYWYQQALGQGPEFLTYFNYEAQPDKSGLPSDRFSAERPEGSISTLTIQRTEQRDSAMYRCASSLSRADEQFFGPGTRLTVL.

J is TRBJ2-7 and V is TRBV19; 10 bases are a match to TRBD1. This CDR3 comprises 12 residues. Germline CDR1 is LNHDA and CDR2 is SQIVND (reference sequence). CDR3 loop: CATGTGVDEQYF. The DNA for the CDR3 is TGTGCTACCGGGACAGGGGTCGACGAGCAGTACTTC.

This chain joins TRBV2 and TRBJ1-5, with 12 bases that match TRBD1. In germline, CDR1 is SNHLY, CDR2 FYNNEI. The V segment lost 6 bases and the J segment 5 bases; nucleotides outside the gene matches: 5. The CDR3 has 15 amino acids. The DNA for the CDR3 is TGTGCCAGCAGGAGGGACAGGGGGCCCGATCAGCCCCAGCATTTT. Translation: CASRRDRGPDQPQHF.

This clone was seen at least ten times. The V gene is TRBV7-3, the J gene TRBJ2-7, with 8 bases identical to TRBD2. The CDR3 length is 14 residues. Germline trimming cut 11 bases from V and 3 bases from J; bases unmatched to any gene: 12. Per the germline V gene, CDR1 is SGHTA and CDR2 is FQGTGA. The CDR3 sequence is CARGPAGRGYEQYF. The CDR3, as DNA: TGTGCCCGGGGCCCGGCCGGGAGGGGCTACGAGCAGTACTTC. Using reference TRBV7-3 and TRBJ2-7 for the parts outside the CDR3, the full variable domain is GAGVSQTPSNKVTEKGKYVELRCDPISGHTALYWYRQSLGQGPEFLIYFQGTGAADDSGLPNDRFFAVRPEGSVSTLKIQRTERGDSAVYLCARGPAGRGYEQYFGPGTRLTVT.

V usage is TRBV30 and J usage is TRBJ1-2; D is unresolved. Per germline, CDR1 GTSNPN and CDR2 SVGIG (reference sequence). CDR3 length: 15 amino acids. V was trimmed by 0 bases and J by 4 bases, leaving 15 bases between them. CDR3 DNA sequence: TGTGCCTGGAGTGTACCGGGGTGGTCGGCCTATGGCTACACCTTC. Its translation: CAWSVPGWSAYGYTF.